This TCR beta chain is from a study of cytomegalovirus exposure and HLA in healthy donors. Study in general: The Caucasian-associated ancestry cluster held 80% to 90% of under 450 genotyped donors. Study-wide results and limits: Some V segments, including TRBV6-2 and TRBV6-3, were excluded as indistinguishable. TCR beta chains associated with HLA were, in a later analysis, more clonally expanded than equally common others. The records held CMV serostatus as the only immune exposure information.

This clone has just one count. Its antigen is still unknown. The CDR3 spans 13 residues. Unmatched junction bases numbered 2, after V lost 1 base and J lost 9 bases. The germline V gene has CDR1 SGDLS and CDR2 YYNGEE. Primers included in the PCR were 60 Vbeta and 13 Jbeta primers. Sequenced by immunoSEQ multiplex PCR; TCRdb stores in-frame clones only, minus some. The sample gives fewer than 200,000 clones, just under 80% of which show up once; around 2.6% is in the top ten. This chain uses TRBV9 with TRBJ2-1; 9 bases align to TRBD2. This receptor was taken from a female donor in good health and CMV-seronegative. The specimen was PBMCs. The CDR3 DNA reads TGTGCCAGCAGCGTACTAGCGGGAATTGAGCAGTTCTTC. It encodes CASSVLAGIEQFF. Full variable domain (rest looked up from reference TRBV9 and TRBJ2-1): DSGVTQTPKHLITATGQRVTLRCSPRSGDLSVYWYQQSLDQGLQFLIQYYNGEERAKGNILERFSAQQFPDLHSELNLSSLELGDSALYFCASSVLAGIEQFFGPGTRLTVL.